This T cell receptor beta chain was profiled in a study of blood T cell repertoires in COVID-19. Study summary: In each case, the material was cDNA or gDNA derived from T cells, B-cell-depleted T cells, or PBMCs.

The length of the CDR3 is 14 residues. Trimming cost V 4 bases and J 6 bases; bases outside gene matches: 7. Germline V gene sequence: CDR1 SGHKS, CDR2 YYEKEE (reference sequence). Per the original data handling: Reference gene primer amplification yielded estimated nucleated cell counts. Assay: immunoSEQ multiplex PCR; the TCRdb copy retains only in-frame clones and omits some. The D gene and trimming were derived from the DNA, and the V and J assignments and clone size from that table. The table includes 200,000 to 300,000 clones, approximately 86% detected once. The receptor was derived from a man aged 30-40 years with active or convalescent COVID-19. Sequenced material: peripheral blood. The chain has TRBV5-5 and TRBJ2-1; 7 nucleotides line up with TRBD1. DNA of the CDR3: TGTGCCAGCAGCGGAAAGACAGGGATCAATGAGCAGTTCTTC. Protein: CASSGKTGINEQFF.